This T cell receptor (beta chain) was observed in a study of cytomegalovirus exposure and HLA in healthy donors. Overall study results and limits: Within an earlier analysis, most TCR beta V segments proved productive either about 87% or about 30% of the time. Cytomegalovirus status, reportedly, was diagnosed with high specificity and sensitivity by the classifier. For most subjects, TCR beta sequences were reported to predict HLA-A and HLA-B alleles with accuracy.

As concerns this clone: Antigen: not known.

PCR used 60 Vbeta primers and 13 Jbeta primers. The method was immunoSEQ multiplex PCR; TCRdb's version includes in-frame clones alone and lacks a portion of them. The sample holds about 220,000 clones; roughly 70% are singletons and the top ten take roughly 1.9%. The V gene's germline CDR1 is SGHNT and CDR2 YYREEE (reference sequence). V was pared by 6 bases and J by 4 bases, with 6 bases of the junction left unmatched. The CDR3 covers 15 residues. The source is a woman in her 30s in good health and CMV-seronegative. This chain links TRBV5-4 with TRBJ2-1, with TRBD1 identical over 11 bases. Sequenced: PBMCs. DNA for the CDR3: TGTGCCAGCACTACCGGGACAGGGGGGTACAATGAGCAGTTCTTC. Its translation is CASTTGTGGYNEQFF.